Following are 10 T cell receptor beta chains from one sample sequenced in a study of vaccination and CD4 T cells after COVID-19. An Oncomine TCR Beta short-read assay was used to sequence the DNA from cultured CD4+ T cells. TCRdb recomputed calls from the PCR reads with MiXCR, one row per CDR3 protein. The data hold around 15,000 distinct CDR3 sequences, with roughly 46% observed a single time. Their antigens are not known. Treatment noted: roughly ten-day PBMC culture with coronavirus spike peptide pools or control peptides (ViraFEST assay). The sample consisted of CD4+ T cells from blood, cultured in vitro. The receptors here all came from a human donor who had recovered from COVID-19.

V and J are TRBV15 and TRBJ2-1; the D is unclear. The ends were cut back, 7 bases at V and 1 base at J, with 5 bases in the middle. Germline CDR1 LNHNV, CDR2 YYDKDF (reference sequence). CDR3 length: 12 residues. This CDR3 reads CATIGSYNEQFF. DNA for the CDR3: TGTGCCACCATTGGGTCCTACAATGAGCAGTTCTTC.

The V and J genes are TRBV19 and TRBJ2-1; 9 bases map to TRBD2. V shed 7 bases and J 10 bases; nucleotides not matched to a gene: 14. The length of the CDR3 is 15 residues. Germline V gene lookup returns CDR1 LNHDA and CDR2 SQIVND (reference sequence). CDR3 sequence: CASTILAGTPEEQFF. CDR3 DNA sequence: TGTGCCAGTACCATACTAGCGGGTACCCCTGAAGAGCAGTTCTTC.

In this sample, this clonotype turned up once. V gene TRBV7-2 combines with J gene TRBJ2-2, with D maybe TRBD2 (5 bases). V was clipped by 2 bases and J by 4 bases, with 17 bases between them. The CDR3 spans 17 residues. Germline lookup yields CDR1 SGHTA and CDR2 FQGNSA. CDR3: CASSLNPRADRTGELFF. In DNA, the CDR3 is TGTGCCAGCAGCTTAAATCCCCGAGCGGACCGCACCGGGGAGCTGTTTTTT.

This clonotype was counted only a few times. The chain combines TRBV11-2 with TRBJ2-7; D is ambiguous. The CDR3 loop spans 11 amino acids. The germline V and J ends were trimmed by 7 bases and 3 bases, with 7 bases remaining between them. Germline V gene sequence: CDR1 SGHAT, CDR2 FQNNGV. The CDR3 nucleotides are TGTGCCAGCACCGCAAACTACGAGCAGTACTTC. It encodes CASTANYEQYF.

This clonotype was counted only a few times. As DNA, the CDR3 is TGTGCCTGGACCCAGGGGCGGGGAAAACTGTTTTTT. This codes for CAWTQGRGKLFF. V usage is TRBV30 and J usage is TRBJ1-4; D may be TRBD1 (6 bases). CDR1 GTSNPN and CDR2 SVGIG come from the germline V gene (reference sequence). V was cut by 4 bases and J by 10 bases, with 13 bases left in between. The CDR3 totals 12 residues.

The chain links TRBV5-1 to TRBJ2-7, with 7 bases fitting TRBD2. This CDR3 has 14 residues. Trimming removed 0 bases from V and 7 bases from J; junction bases left unmatched: 7. CDR1 is SGHRS, CDR2 YFSETQ, per germline. CDR3 protein: CASSLGTSREEQYF. The CDR3 coding sequence is TGCGCCAGCAGCTTGGGGACTAGTCGAGAAGAGCAGTACTTC.

The chain combines TRBV6-2 or TRBV6-3 with TRBJ2-2; D uncertain. V lost 0 bases and J 0 bases, leaving 8 bases between the germline ends. The CDR3 length is 16 residues. Germline loops: CDR1 MNHEY, CDR2 SVGEGT. This CDR3 reads CASSYSRRTNTGELFF. Here the CDR3 DNA reads TGTGCCAGCAGTTACTCCAGGCGGACGAACACCGGGGAGCTGTTTTTT.

The J gene is TRBJ2-2, the V gene TRBV20-1; unclear D gene. CDR1 and CDR2 (germline): DFQATT, SNEGSKA (reference sequence). This CDR3 spans 13 amino acids. CDR3 DNA: TGCACCGGAAAAGCAGCTAACACCGGGGAGCTGTTTTTT. Translating gives CTGKAANTGELFF.

The chain couples TRBV6-2 or TRBV6-3 to TRBJ2-2; the match to TRBD2 covers 7 bases. This CDR3 is 18 amino acids long. Trimming at V came to 2 bases and at J to 5 bases, leaving 14 bases not matched to a gene. CDR1 MNHEY and CDR2 SVGEGT come from the germline V gene. The CDR3: CASSYPTSASGVTGELFF. The CDR3 coding sequence is TGTGCCAGCAGTTACCCGACGTCGGCTAGCGGAGTTACCGGGGAGCTGTTTTTT.

Only a few counts were recorded for this clonotype. This sequence joins TRBV12-5 and TRBJ2-6, with TRBD1 matching over 8 bases. The trim removed 2 bases at V and 2 bases at J, leaving 5 bases unmatched. This CDR3 has 17 residues. Germline-derived CDR1 and CDR2 are LGHNT and FRNRAP. CDR3 coding DNA: TGTGCTAGTGGTTTGCCATGGACAGGGACTGGGGCCAACGTCCTGACTTTC. Amino acids: CASGLPWTGTGANVLTF.